One and the same sample provided the 5 T cell receptor beta chains below, sequenced in a study of blood T cell repertoires in COVID-19 (dated by TCRdb to 2020 to 2021). Library generation was performed with the immunoSEQ multiplex PCR assay. The table comes from immuneACCESS by way of TCRdb, which keeps in-frame sequences with V and J called. Part of the clones is missing from these tables; in studies checked, under half for an unresolved V gene and the rest for unknown reasons. In all, the sample holds fewer than 350,000 clones, and around 85% of those were seen once. The ten largest clones add up to 6% to 7% of the sample. The specimen was PBMCs or T cells enriched from blood (not recorded which). The source of these receptors is a woman aged 35 to 49 who had recovered from COVID-19.

This clone has just one count. The V call is TRBV4-1, the J call TRBJ1-2; the D is unclear. Germline CDR1 reads MGHRA; CDR2 reads YSYEKL. V gave up 0 bases and J gave up 8 bases, with 10 bases separating them. The CDR3 contains 13 residues. The CDR3 loop is CASSQEGGVGYTF. CDR3 sequence (DNA): TGCGCCAGCAGCCAAGAAGGCGGGGTAGGCTACACCTTC.

The chain recombines TRBV12-5 with TRBJ2-2, with a weak D call TRBD1 (6 bases). The CDR3 has 15 amino acids. Trimming pared 5 bases from V and 0 bases from J, leaving 10 bases between. CDR1 is LGHNT and CDR2 is FRNRAP in the germline V gene. This CDR3 reads CASGARQANTGELFF. DNA of the CDR3: TGTGCTAGTGGTGCGCGACAGGCGAACACCGGGGAGCTGTTTTTT. The variable domain in full, with the rest retrieved from reference TRBV12-5 and TRBJ2-2, is DARVTQTPRHKVTEMGQEVTMRCQPILGHNTVFWYRQTMMQGLELLAYFRNRAPLDDSGMPKDRFSAEMPDATLATLKIQPSEPRDSAVYFCASGARQANTGELFFGEGSRLTVL.

This clone was counted between two and nine times. The CDR3 spells CASSPHPQDTGELFF. The CDR3 DNA reads TGTGCCAGCAGTCCCCACCCGCAGGACACCGGGGAGCTGTTTTTT. This sequence joins TRBV28 and TRBJ2-2; D remains ambiguous. Per germline, CDR1 MDHEN and CDR2 SYDVKM. V lost 5 bases, J lost 3 bases, and 13 bases lay in between. CDR3 size: 15 residues.

The chain carries TRBV15 and TRBJ1-2; D remains unclear. CDR1 is LNHNV and CDR2 is YYDKDF in the germline V gene (reference sequence). The V end was cut by 3 bases, the J end by 5 bases, with 13 bases between. The CDR3 sequence is 14 residues long. CDR3 amino acids: CATSRPDPRYGYTF. The CDR3, as DNA: TGTGCCACCAGCAGGCCCGACCCTAGGTATGGCTACACCTTC.

This clone showed up just a few times. The chain has TRBV28 and TRBJ1-5; D may be TRBD1 (5 bases). V was shortened by 1 base and J by 8 bases, with 12 bases between the two germline ends. Germline V gene lookup returns CDR1 MDHEN and CDR2 SYDVKM. This CDR3 is 14 amino acids long. The CDR3 coding sequence is TGTGCCAGCAGTTTATTCGGCAGGGTTGAGCCCCAGCATTTT. Residues: CASSLFGRVEPQHF.